This TCR beta chain was captured in a study of response to subunit inactivated influenza vaccine. General study results and limits: The authors put forward the suggestion that each seasonal influenza vaccination may bring in only a limited number of new T cells.

The CDR3 spans 12 residues. Germline loops: CDR1 MDHEN, CDR2 SYDVKM. Trimming took off 5 bases at V and 4 bases at J, with 8 bases between the two ends. TCRdb passed the RT-PCR reads through MiXCR, listing each CDR3 protein once. The sample records around 520,000 distinct CDR3 sequences, about 10% being singletons. For this clonotype: Its cognate antigen is unknown.

The clonotype comes from a man aged 45 to 65 who received an inactivated influenza vaccine. The source was PBMCs from blood, collected on the day of vaccination. This rearrangement joins TRBV28 to TRBJ1-2, with no clear D. The CDR3 DNA reads TGTGCCAGCAGTGACACTCTCTATGGCTACACCTTC. The encoded protein is CASSDTLYGYTF.